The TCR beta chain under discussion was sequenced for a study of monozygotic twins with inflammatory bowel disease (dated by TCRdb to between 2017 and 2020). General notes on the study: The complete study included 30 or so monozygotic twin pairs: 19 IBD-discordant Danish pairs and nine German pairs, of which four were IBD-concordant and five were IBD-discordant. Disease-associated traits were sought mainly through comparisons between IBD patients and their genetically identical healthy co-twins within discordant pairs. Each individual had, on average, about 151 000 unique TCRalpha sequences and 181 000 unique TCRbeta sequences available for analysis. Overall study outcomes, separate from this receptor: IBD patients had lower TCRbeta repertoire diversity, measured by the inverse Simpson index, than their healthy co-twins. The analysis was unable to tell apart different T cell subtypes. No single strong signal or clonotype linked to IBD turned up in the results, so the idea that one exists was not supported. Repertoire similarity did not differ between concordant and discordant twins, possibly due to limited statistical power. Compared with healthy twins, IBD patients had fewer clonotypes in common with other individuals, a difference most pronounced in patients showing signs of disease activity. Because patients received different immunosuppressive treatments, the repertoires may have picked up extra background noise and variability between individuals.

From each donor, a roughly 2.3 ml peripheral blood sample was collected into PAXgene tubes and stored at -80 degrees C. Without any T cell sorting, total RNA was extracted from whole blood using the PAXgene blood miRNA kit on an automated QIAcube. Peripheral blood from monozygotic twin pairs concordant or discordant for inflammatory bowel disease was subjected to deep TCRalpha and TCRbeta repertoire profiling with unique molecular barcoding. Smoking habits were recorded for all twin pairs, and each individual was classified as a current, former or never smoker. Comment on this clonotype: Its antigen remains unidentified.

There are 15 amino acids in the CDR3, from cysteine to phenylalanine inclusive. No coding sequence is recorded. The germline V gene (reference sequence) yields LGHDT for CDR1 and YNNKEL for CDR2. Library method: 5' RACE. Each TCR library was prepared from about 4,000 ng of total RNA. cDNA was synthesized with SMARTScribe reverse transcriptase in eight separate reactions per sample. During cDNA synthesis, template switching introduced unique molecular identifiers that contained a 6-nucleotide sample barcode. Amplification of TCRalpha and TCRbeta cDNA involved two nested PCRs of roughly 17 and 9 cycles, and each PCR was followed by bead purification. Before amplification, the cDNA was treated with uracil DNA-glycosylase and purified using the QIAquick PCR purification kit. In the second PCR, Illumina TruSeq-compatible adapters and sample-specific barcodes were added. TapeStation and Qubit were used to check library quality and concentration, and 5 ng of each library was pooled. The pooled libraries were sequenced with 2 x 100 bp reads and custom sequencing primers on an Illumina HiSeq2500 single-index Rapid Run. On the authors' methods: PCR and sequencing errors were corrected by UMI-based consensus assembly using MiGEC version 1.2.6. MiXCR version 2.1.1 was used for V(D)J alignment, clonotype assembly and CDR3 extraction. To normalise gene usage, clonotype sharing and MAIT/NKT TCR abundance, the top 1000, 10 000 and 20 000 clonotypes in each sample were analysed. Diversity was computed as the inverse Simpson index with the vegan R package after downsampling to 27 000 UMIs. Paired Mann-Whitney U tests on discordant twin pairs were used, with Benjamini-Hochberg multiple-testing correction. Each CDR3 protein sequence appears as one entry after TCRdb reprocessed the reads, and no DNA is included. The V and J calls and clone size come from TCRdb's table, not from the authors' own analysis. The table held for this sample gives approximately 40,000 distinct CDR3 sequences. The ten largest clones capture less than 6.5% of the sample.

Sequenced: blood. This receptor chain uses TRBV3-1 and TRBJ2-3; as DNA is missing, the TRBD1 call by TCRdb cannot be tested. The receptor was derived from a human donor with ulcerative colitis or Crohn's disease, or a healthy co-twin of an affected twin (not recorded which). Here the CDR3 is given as CASSHTGVGTDTQYF.